The rows below give T cell receptor beta chains drawn from one sample of a study of vaccination effects on CD4 cells after COVID-19. TCRdb keeps only in-frame clones here, not all; method: immunoSEQ multiplex PCR. Counted here are around 28,000 clones, approximately 80% occurring once; the ten biggest clones make up 15% to 20%. Their specific antigens are unknown. The source material was CD4+ T cells from PBMCs cultured with HCoV-NL63 spike peptides, sampled before COVID-19 vaccination. These receptors came from a human donor who had a prior SARS-CoV-2 infection. Each CDR3 is given with its conserved first and last residue. D genes are given only for firm matches. Clone size appears in some rows only: once, few, many, or a class for an expanded clone.

TRBV19,.,TRBJ2-3,.,CASSSRWAGDTQYF,TGTGCCAGTAGTAGCCGATGGGCAGGAGATACGCAGTATTTT
TRBV15,.,TRBJ2-1,.,CATSRTPRADDYNEQFF,TGTGCCACCAGCAGAACCCCCCGGGCAGACGATTACAATGAGCAGTTCTTC
TRBV11-3,.,TRBJ1-2,.,CASSLYTSYGYTF,TGTGCCAGCAGCTTGTACACCTCCTATGGCTACACCTTC
TRBV19,.,TRBJ2-7,TRBD1,CASSIDRDYEQYF,TGTGCCAGTAGTATTGACAGGGACTACGAGCAGTACTTC
TRBV4-3,.,TRBJ1-3,TRBD1,CASSHRTGRSGNTIYF,TGCGCCAGCAGCCACCGGACAGGCCGCTCTGGAAACACCATATATTTT
TRBV4-2,.,TRBJ2-7,TRBD2,CASSHRWEGSYEQYF,TGTGCCAGCAGCCATAGGTGGGAGGGCTCCTACGAGCAGTACTTC
TRBV7-2,.,TRBJ1-5,.,CASSLVYGNQPQHF,TGTGCCAGCAGCTTAGTTTACGGCAATCAGCCCCAGCATTTT
TRBV11-3,.,TRBJ2-7,.,CAGRGLPECSYEQYF,TGTGCCGGACGGGGCCTCCCGGAGTGCTCCTACGAGCAGTACTTC
TRBV18,.,TRBJ2-5,TRBD1,CASSSGTGGLKTQYF,TGTGCCAGCTCATCAGGGACAGGGGGCTTAAAGACCCAGTACTTC
TRBV6-1,.,TRBJ2-1,TRBD1,CASSEALPGQGNNEQFF,TGTGCCAGCAGTGAAGCTCTTCCGGGACAGGGAAACAATGAGCAGTTCTTC
TRBV5-1,.,TRBJ2-5,TRBD2,CASSLGLAGQETQYF,TGCGCCAGCAGCTTGGGACTAGCGGGGCAAGAGACCCAGTACTTC
TRBV5-1,.,TRBJ2-5,.,CASSLLGGPETQYF,TGCGCCAGCAGCTTGTTGGGGGGGCCAGAGACCCAGTACTTC
TRBV6-5,.,TRBJ1-2,.,CASSYSPDTNYGYTF,TGTGCCAGCAGTTACAGCCCAGATACTAACTATGGCTACACCTTC
TRBV21-1,.,TRBJ2-7,.,CASSKVRDRVYYEQYF,TGTGCCAGCAGCAAAGTACGGGACAGGGTCTACTACGAGCAGTACTTC
TRBV10-2,.,TRBJ1-5,TRBD1,CASIGDRIDQPQHF,TGCGCCAGCATCGGGGACAGGATCGATCAGCCCCAGCATTTT
TRBV6-6,.,TRBJ1-2,.,CASSYSKGDNYGYTF,TGTGCCAGCAGTTACTCGAAAGGGGATAACTATGGCTACACCTTC
TRBV23-1,.,TRBJ2-7,.,CASSQSGRQRASYEQYF,TGCGCCAGCAGTCAATCGGGCCGACAGAGAGCGTCCTACGAGCAGTACTTC
TRBV2,.,TRBJ2-7,TRBD2,CAGSGLAGTYEQYF,TGTGCCGGTTCTGGGCTAGCGGGAACTTACGAGCAGTACTTC
TRBV5-1,.,TRBJ2-5,TRBD1,CASSLVGTEETQYF,TGCGCCAGCAGCTTGGTAGGGACAGAAGAGACCCAGTACTTC
TRBV6-5,.,TRBJ2-7,TRBD1,CASSLWTGLSKYF,TGTGCCAGCAGTCTGTGGACAGGGTTAAGTAAGTACTTC
TRBV11-2,once,TRBJ1-6,.,CASSAYPDPTRDSPLHF,TGTGCCAGCAGCGCCTACCCCGACCCTACTCGGGATTCACCCCTCCACTTT
TRBV28,.,TRBJ1-6,.,CASSFGTRKVGYNSPLHF,TGTGCCAGCAGTTTCGGGACCCGAAAAGTGGGATATAATTCACCCCTCCACTTT
TRBV18,.,TRBJ1-2,.,CASSPLEGGGYTF,TGTGCCAGCTCACCACTTGAGGGAGGTGGCTACACCTTC
TRBV5-6,once,TRBJ2-5,TRBD1,CASSTDRGLGETQYF,TGTGCCAGCAGCACGGACAGGGGGCTTGGGGAGACCCAGTACTTC
TRBV30,.,TRBJ2-2,.,CAWSPGEPGELFF,TGTGCCTGGAGTCCGGGAGAACCCGGGGAGCTGTTTTTT
TRBV12-5,.,TRBJ2-5,.,CASGLTGANQETQYF,TGTGCTAGTGGTTTGACGGGGGCGAACCAAGAGACCCAGTACTTC
TRBV5-1,.,TRBJ2-5,TRBD2,CASSSAAGVSETQYF,TGCGCCAGCAGCTCCGCCGCGGGAGTGTCAGAGACCCAGTACTTC
TRBV5-1,.,TRBJ2-1,.,CASSAAGGRFYNEQFF,TGCGCCAGCAGCGCGGCCGGGGGGCGTTTCTACAATGAGCAGTTCTTC
TRBV5-1,.,TRBJ1-3,.,CASSLLAAGGSGNTIYF,TGCGCCAGCAGCTTACTCGCCGCTGGGGGCTCTGGAAACACCATATATTTT
TRBV2,.,TRBJ1-1,.,CATTGTRYSNTEAFF,TGTGCCACCACAGGGACCCGGTACTCGAACACTGAAGCTTTCTTT
TRBV5-1,.,TRBJ1-6,.,CASSLEGSRTPLHF,TGCGCCAGCAGCTTGGAAGGTAGTAGGACACCCCTCCACTTT
TRBV4-2,.,TRBJ1-2,.,CASSQEARGGGGYTF,TGTGCCAGCAGCCAGGAGGCTCGGGGGGGAGGTGGCTACACCTTC
TRBV4-2,.,TRBJ2-2,.,CASSRDQNTGELFF,TGTGCCAGCAGCCGAGACCAAAACACCGGGGAGCTGTTTTTT
TRBV5-1,.,TRBJ2-3,.,CASSLEQLQDTQYF,TGCGCCAGCAGCTTGGAACAGCTCCAAGATACGCAGTATTTT
TRBV5-1,.,TRBJ2-5,.,CASSLGIAARETQYF,TGCGCCAGCAGCTTGGGGATAGCTGCAAGAGAGACCCAGTACTTC
TRBV19,.,TRBJ1-5,.,CASSILGFGVSNQPQHF,TGTGCCAGTAGTATCCTCGGCTTTGGGGTTAGCAATCAGCCCCAGCATTTT
TRBV2,.,TRBJ1-4,.,CASRGPIRGEKLFF,TGTGCCAGCAGGGGGCCTATTCGCGGTGAAAAACTGTTTTTT
TRBV9,.,TRBJ2-3,.,CASTKSERATVNTQYF,TGTGCCAGCACCAAATCGGAGCGGGCTACCGTGAATACGCAGTATTTT
TRBV12-3/TRBV12-4,.,TRBJ1-1,.,CASSLMGNTEAFF,TGTGCCAGCAGTTTAATGGGGAACACTGAAGCTTTCTTT
TRBV9,.,TRBJ2-3,.,CASSPRDFSTDTQYF,TGTGCCAGCAGCCCCAGGGACTTCAGCACAGATACGCAGTATTTT